This entry describes one TCR beta chain. This sample is drawn from a study of technical replicates of blood from several donors. CDR1 is LGHNA, CDR2 YNFKEQ, per germline. The CDR3 length is 16 residues. Trimming cost V 1 base and J 0 bases; bases outside gene matches: 1. Assay used: immunoSEQ multiplex PCR; TCRdb lists only in-frame clones, some missing. The sample records about 14,000 clones, roughly 80% being singletons. The V and J genes are TRBV4-2 and TRBJ2-5; 11 positions agree with TRBD1. The sequence was obtained from a human donor in good health. The sequenced material came from PBMCs. CDR3 region: CASSQGTGGNQETQYF. In DNA, the CDR3 is TGTGCCAGCAGCCAAGGGACAGGGGGCAACCAAGAGACCCAGTACTTC.